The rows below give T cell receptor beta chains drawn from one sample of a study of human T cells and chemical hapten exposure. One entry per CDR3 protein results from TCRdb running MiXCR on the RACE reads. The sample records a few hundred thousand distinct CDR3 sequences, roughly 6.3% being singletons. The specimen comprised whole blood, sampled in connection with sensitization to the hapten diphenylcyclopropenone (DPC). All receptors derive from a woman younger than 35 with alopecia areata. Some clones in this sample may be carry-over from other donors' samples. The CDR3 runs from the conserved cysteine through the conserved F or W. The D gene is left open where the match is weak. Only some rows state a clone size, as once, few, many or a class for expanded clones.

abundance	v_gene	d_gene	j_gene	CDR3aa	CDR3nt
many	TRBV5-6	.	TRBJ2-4	CARDPFGGNRNIQYF	TGTGCCAGAGATCCTTTTGGGGGGAATAGGAACATTCAGTACTTC
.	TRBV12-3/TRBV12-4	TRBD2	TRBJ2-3	CAITSGGFLTDTQYF	TGTGCCATCACTAGCGGGGGGTTCCTCACAGATACGCAGTATTTT
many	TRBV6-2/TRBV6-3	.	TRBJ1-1	CASSYGTEWVTEAFF	TGTGCCAGCAGTTACGGCACAGAGTGGGTCACTGAAGCTTTCTTT
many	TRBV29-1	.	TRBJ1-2	CSVEGHWGPYGYTF	TGCAGCGTTGAAGGCCACTGGGGCCCCTATGGCTACACCTTC
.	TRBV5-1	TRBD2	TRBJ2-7	CASSLVAGGPTYEQYF	TGCGCCAGCAGCTTGGTAGCGGGGGGCCCGACCTACGAGCAGTACTTC
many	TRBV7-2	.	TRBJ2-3	CASSLSPMPDTQYF	TGTGCCAGCAGCTTGAGCCCGATGCCAGATACGCAGTATTTT
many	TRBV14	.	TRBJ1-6	CASSLQVPSSPLHF	TGTGCCAGCAGCCTACAGGTTCCGAGTTCACCCCTCCACTTT
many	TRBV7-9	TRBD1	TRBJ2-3	CASSLTGTGSTDTQYF	TGTGCCAGCAGCTTAACCGGGACAGGGTCAACAGATACGCAGTATTTT
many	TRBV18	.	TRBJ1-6	CASSPGQDNSPLHF	TGTGCCAGCTCACCCGGGCAGGATAATTCACCCCTCCACTTT
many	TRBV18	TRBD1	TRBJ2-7	CASSPDRAYEQYF	TGTGCCAGCTCTCCGGACAGGGCCTACGAGCAGTACTTC
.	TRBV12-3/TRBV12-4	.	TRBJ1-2	CASSGVGYGYTF	TGTGCCAGCAGTGGGGTTGGCTATGGCTACACCTTC
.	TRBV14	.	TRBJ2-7	CASSYRILTSGPGEQYF	TGTGCCAGCAGCTACCGAATACTCACGTCTGGCCCGGGCGAGCAGTACTTC
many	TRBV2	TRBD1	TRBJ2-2	CASSENEGQANTGELFF	TGTGCCAGCAGTGAAAATGAGGGACAGGCGAACACCGGGGAGCTGTTTTTT
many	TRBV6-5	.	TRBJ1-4	CASSTTIPTTNEKLFF	TGTGCCAGCAGTACGACTATACCAACAACTAATGAAAAACTGTTTTTT
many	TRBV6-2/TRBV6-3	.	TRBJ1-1	CASITGTGASEAFF	TGTGCCAGCATCACCGGGACGGGTGCTAGTGAAGCTTTCTTT
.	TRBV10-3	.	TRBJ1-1	CAIRGASENTEAFF	TGTGCCATCAGGGGGGCCTCAGAAAACACTGAAGCTTTCTTT
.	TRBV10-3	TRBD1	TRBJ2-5	CAISGRRQGTGETQYF	TGTGCCATCAGTGGCCGACGACAGGGAACGGGAGAGACCCAGTACTTC
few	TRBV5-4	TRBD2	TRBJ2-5	CASSPGTSPETQYF	TGTGCCAGCAGCCCCGGGACTAGTCCCGAGACCCAGTACTTC
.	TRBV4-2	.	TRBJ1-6	CASSQPQNIKTLHF	TGTGCCAGCAGCCAACCCCAAAATATTAAGACCCTCCACTTT
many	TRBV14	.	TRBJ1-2	CASSPVQGPYGYTF	TGTGCCAGCAGCCCGGTCCAAGGGCCCTATGGCTACACCTTC
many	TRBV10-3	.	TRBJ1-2	CAIVGEGYGYTF	TGTGCCATAGTCGGGGAGGGCTATGGCTACACCTTC
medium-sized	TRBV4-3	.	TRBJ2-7	CASSQDGALSSEQYF	TGCGCCAGCAGCCAAGATGGGGCCCTAAGCAGCGAGCAGTACTTC
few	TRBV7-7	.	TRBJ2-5	CASSYRGVQETQYF	TGTGCTAGCAGCTATCGCGGGGTACAAGAGACCCAGTACTTC
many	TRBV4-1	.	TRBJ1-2	CASSQPPRAGRGGYTF	TGCGCCAGCAGCCAACCCCCCCGGGCGGGCCGGGGTGGCTACACCTTC
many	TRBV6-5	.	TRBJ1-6	CASSRYPANLGGSPLHF	TGTGCCAGCAGCCGATATCCTGCCAATCTCGGCGGTTCACCCCTCCACTTT
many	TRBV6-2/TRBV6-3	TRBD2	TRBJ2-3	CASSLGGTTQYF	TGTGCCAGCAGTTTGGGGGGGACTACGCAGTATTTT
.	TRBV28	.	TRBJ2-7	CASSSYGAYEQYF	TGTGCCAGCAGTTCCTACGGAGCCTACGAGCAGTACTTC
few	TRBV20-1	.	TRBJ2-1	CSASGLPGTSRYNEQFF	TGCAGTGCTAGCGGGCTACCTGGGACAAGCCGTTACAATGAGCAGTTCTTC
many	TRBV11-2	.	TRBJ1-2	CASSFDRLTNYGYTF	TGTGCCAGCAGCTTTGACAGGCTTACTAACTATGGCTACACCTTC
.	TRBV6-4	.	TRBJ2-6	CASSEVSASSSGANVLTF	TGTGCCAGCAGTGAGGTGTCAGCTAGTAGCTCTGGGGCCAACGTCCTGACTTTC
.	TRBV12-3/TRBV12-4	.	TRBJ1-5	CASSLRELSNQPQHF	TGTGCCAGCAGTTTGAGGGAATTAAGCAATCAGCCCCAGCATTTT